The 8 T cell receptor beta chains reported below all come from one sample, sequenced in a study of cytomegalovirus exposure and HLA in healthy donors. Primers for the PCR totalled 60 Vbeta and 13 Jbeta. Assay: immunoSEQ multiplex PCR; the TCRdb copy retains only in-frame clones and omits some. The sample gives some 140,000 clones, more than 70% of which show up once; roughly 1.2% is in the top ten. The specimen was PBMCs. Receptors originate from a male donor in good health and CMV-seropositive.

This clone has only a few counts. The rearrangement joins TRBV11-2 to TRBJ2-5; 7 bases match TRBD1. V lost 5 bases and J lost 9; bases outside the gene matches: 12. Germline CDR1 is SGHAT and CDR2 is FQNNGV. This CDR3 has 14 residues. Here the CDR3 reads CASSARDRDMAQYF. CDR3 nucleotide sequence: TGTGCCAGCAGCGCGCGAGACAGGGACATGGCCCAGTACTTC.

This chain joins TRBV9 and TRBJ2-3, with 10 bases that match TRBD2. The CDR3 consists of 16 residues. Germline-derived CDR1 and CDR2 are SGDLS and YYNGEE. With V trimmed by 4 bases and J by 0 bases, 5 bases remained unmatched. This chain's CDR3 is CASSNSGGGSTDTQYF. DNA of the CDR3: TGTGCCAGCAGCAACAGCGGGGGGGGAAGCACAGATACGCAGTATTTT.

This CDR3 is CASSFGQGNEQYF. In DNA, the CDR3 is TGTGCCAGCAGCTTCGGACAGGGAAACGAGCAGTACTTC. This rearrangement joins TRBV28 to TRBJ2-7; TRBD1 matches 8 bases. The CDR3 is 13 residues long. J gave up 5 bases and V 6 bases, and 6 bases lay outside the gene matches. Germline V CDR1 and CDR2: MDHEN, SYDVKM.

In this sample, this clone turned up a few times. The V and J genes are TRBV5-6 and TRBJ2-5; 11 bases align to TRBD2. Germline trimming cut 2 bases from V and 2 bases from J; bases unmatched to any gene: 5. Germline loops: CDR1 SGHDT, CDR2 YYEEEE. This CDR3 has 16 residues. DNA for the CDR3: TGTGCCAGCAGCTTCGGACTAGCGGGCCCTCAAGAGACCCAGTACTTC. Protein product: CASSFGLAGPQETQYF. Complete variable domain (other parts from reference TRBV5-6 and TRBJ2-5): DAGVTQSPTHLIKTRGQQVTLRCSPKSGHDTVSWYQQALGQGPQFIFQYYEEEERQRGNFPDRFSGHQFPNYSSELNVNALLLGDSALYLCASSFGLAGPQETQYFGPGTRLLVL.

V and J are TRBV29-1 and TRBJ1-1; D possibly corresponds to TRBD1 (6 bases). Germline CDR1 reads SQVTM; CDR2 reads ANQGSEA. V was cut by 6 bases and J by 3 bases, with 14 bases left in between. The CDR3 has 13 residues. CDR3 DNA sequence: TGCAGCGTGTGGGGGCTCTTGGACACTGAAGCTTTCTTT. This gives the protein CSVWGLLDTEAFF.

The genes are TRBV7-2 and TRBJ2-6; D may be TRBD1 (5 bases). V lost 5 bases, J lost 0 bases, and 11 bases lay in between. The CDR3 has 16 amino acids. Germline V gives CDR1 SGHTA, CDR2 FQGNSA. In DNA form, the CDR3 reads TGTGCCAGCAGCAGACAGACGGTCTCTGGGGCCAACGTCCTGACTTTC. Translated: CASSRQTVSGANVLTF.

The CDR3: CASSPGFAAEAFF. The DNA for the CDR3 is TGTGCCAGCAGCCCAGGTTTTGCCGCTGAAGCTTTCTTT. V is TRBV5-4 and J is TRBJ1-1, with no clear D. This CDR3 has 13 amino acids. Trimming left V 4 bases short and J 6 bases short, with 13 bases between. In germline, CDR1 is SGHNT, CDR2 YYREEE (reference sequence).

The chain recombines TRBV2 with TRBJ2-1; 7 positions match TRBD2. Per the germline V gene, CDR1 is SNHLY and CDR2 is FYNNEI. Trimming at V came to 5 bases and at J to 8 bases, leaving 6 bases not matched to a gene. The CDR3 loop spans 13 amino acids. The DNA of the CDR3 is TGTGCCAGCAGTTTCGGGACTAAGGATGAGCAGTTCTTC. This codes for CASSFGTKDEQFF. Full variable domain (remainder filled in from reference TRBV2 and TRBJ2-1): EPEVTQTPSHQVTQMGQEVILRCVPISNHLYFYWYRQILGQKVEFLVSFYNNEISEKSEIFDDQFSVERPDGSNFTLKIRSTKLEDSAMYFCASSFGTKDEQFFGPGTRLTVL.